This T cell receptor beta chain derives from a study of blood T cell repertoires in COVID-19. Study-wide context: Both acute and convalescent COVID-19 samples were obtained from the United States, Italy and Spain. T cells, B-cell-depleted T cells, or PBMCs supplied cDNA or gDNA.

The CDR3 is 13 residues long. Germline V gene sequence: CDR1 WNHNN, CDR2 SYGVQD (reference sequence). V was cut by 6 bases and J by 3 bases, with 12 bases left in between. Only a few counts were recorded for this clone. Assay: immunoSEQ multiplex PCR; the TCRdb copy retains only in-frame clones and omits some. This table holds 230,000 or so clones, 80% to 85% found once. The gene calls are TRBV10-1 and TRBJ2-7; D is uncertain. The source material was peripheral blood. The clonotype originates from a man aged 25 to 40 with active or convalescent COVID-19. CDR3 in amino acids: CASSPGTVYEQYF. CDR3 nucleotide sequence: TGCGCCAGCAGCCCCGGTACCGTCTACGAGCAGTACTTC.